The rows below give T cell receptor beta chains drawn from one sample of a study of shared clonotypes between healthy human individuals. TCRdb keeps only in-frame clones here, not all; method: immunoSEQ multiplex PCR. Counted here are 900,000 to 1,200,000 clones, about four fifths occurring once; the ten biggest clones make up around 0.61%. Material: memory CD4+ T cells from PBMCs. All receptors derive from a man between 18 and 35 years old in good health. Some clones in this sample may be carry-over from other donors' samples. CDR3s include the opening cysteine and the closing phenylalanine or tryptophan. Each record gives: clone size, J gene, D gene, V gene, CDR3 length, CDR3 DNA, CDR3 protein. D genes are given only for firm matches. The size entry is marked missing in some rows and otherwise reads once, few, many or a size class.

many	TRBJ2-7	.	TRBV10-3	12	TGTGCCATACAGACTCCGTCCTACGAGCAGTACTTC	CAIQTPSYEQYF
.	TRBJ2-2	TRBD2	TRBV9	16	TGTGCCAGCAGCGTAAGAACGGGAGGGGGCACCGGGGAGCTGTTTTTT	CASSVRTGGGTGELFF
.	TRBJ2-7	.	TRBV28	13	TGTGCCAGCATCTCGGGTGGGGGTTACGAGCAGTACTTC	CASISGGGYEQYF
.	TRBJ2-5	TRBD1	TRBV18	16	TGTGCCAGCTCACCCCCTTACCGGGACAGCCAAGAGACCCAGTACTTC	CASSPPYRDSQETQYF
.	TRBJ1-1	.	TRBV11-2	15	TGTGCCAGCAGCTATACTGGGGTTCCGAACACTGAAGCTTTCTTT	CASSYTGVPNTEAFF
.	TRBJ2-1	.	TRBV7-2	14	TGTGCCAGCAGCTTAGGGCTCTTCTACAATGAGCAGTTCTTC	CASSLGLFYNEQFF
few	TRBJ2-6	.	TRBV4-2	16	TGTGCCAGCAGCCGGTCTCAGGGTTCTGGGGCCAACGTCCTGACTTTC	CASSRSQGSGANVLTF
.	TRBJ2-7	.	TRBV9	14	TGTGCCAGCAGCCCCCGAGGTGCGGTTTACGAGCAGTACTTC	CASSPRGAVYEQYF
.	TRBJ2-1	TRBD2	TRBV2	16	TGTGCCAGCGCCTTCGGGGGAGGGCGTCTAACCAATGAGCAGTTCTTC	CASAFGGGRLTNEQFF
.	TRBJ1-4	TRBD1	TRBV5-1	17	TGCGCCAGCAGCCGCGACAGACCCGACAGGGGTGATGAAAAACTGTTTTTT	CASSRDRPDRGDEKLFF
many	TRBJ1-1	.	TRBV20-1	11	TGCAGTGTGGCAGCGAACACTGAAGCTTTCTTT	CSVAANTEAFF
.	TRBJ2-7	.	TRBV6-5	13	TGTGCCAGCAGCATTGTGGGGGGCTACGAGCAGTACTTC	CASSIVGGYEQYF
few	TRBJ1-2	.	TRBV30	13	TGTGCCTGGAGTTGGGGGTCGGCGGATGGCTACACCTTC	CAWSWGSADGYTF
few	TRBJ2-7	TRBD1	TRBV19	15	TGTGCCAGTTCCCAGGGCGGACAGGGAACCTACGAGCAGTACTTC	CASSQGGQGTYEQYF
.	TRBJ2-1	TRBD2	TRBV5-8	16	TGTGCCAGCAGCAATAGCGGGAGGGTCTCCTACAATGAGCAGTTCTTC	CASSNSGRVSYNEQFF
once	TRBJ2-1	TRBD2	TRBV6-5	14	TGTGCCAGCCAACGTAGCGGGTCCTACAATGAGCAGTTCTTC	CASQRSGSYNEQFF
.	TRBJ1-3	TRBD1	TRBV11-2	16	TGTGCCAGCAGCTTAATGCCGACAGGGTCTGGAAACACCATATATTTT	CASSLMPTGSGNTIYF
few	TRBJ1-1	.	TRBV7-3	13	TGTGCCAGCAGCCCCACACCGAACACTGAAGCTTTCTTT	CASSPTPNTEAFF
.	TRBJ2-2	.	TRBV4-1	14	TGCGCCAGCAGCCAAGTTGGGGGCGCCGGGGAGCTGTTTTTT	CASSQVGGAGELFF
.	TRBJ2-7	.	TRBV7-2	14	TGTGCCAGCAGCCCGCGGACTCAATGGTACGAGCAGTACTTC	CASSPRTQWYEQYF
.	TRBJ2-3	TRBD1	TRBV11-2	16	TGTGCCAGCAGCTTAGTGGTACAGGGGGCGGGGGATACGCAGTATTTT	CASSLVVQGAGDTQYF
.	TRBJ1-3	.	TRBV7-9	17	TGTGCCAGCAGCTCCCTGGGGGGGAGTAGCTCTGGAAACACCATATATTTT	CASSSLGGSSSGNTIYF
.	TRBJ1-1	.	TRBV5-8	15	TGTGCCAGCAGCCCGTCTCGAATGAGGGGTCCTGAAGCTTTCTTT	CASSPSRMRGPEAFF
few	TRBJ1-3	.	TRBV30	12	TGTGCCTGGAAGGGCTCTGGAAACACCATATATTTT	CAWKGSGNTIYF
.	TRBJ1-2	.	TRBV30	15	TGTGCCTGGAGGGCCACCGGGACGACCCGGGGTGGCTACACCTTC	CAWRATGTTRGGYTF
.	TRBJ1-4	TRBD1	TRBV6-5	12	TGTGCCAGCCGGACAGGGTTCGAAAAACTGTTTTTT	CASRTGFEKLFF
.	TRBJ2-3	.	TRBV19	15	TGTGCCAGTAGTATGGTCCCGGCGGTAACAGATACGCAGTATTTT	CASSMVPAVTDTQYF
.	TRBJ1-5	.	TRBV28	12	TGTGCCAGCAGCCTTGGGCTCCAAACCCAGCATTTT	CASSLGLQTQHF
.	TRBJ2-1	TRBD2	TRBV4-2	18	TGTGCCAGCAGCCAAGAGGGCGGCGGAGCGGGAAGACGAAATGAGCAGTTCTTC	CASSQEGGGAGRRNEQFF
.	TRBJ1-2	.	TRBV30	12	TGTGCCTGGACCCTGGGGGGGTCCGGCTACACCTTC	CAWTLGGSGYTF
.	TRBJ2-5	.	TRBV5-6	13	TGTGCCAGCAGCTTGGGAGTAGTGGAGACCCAGTACTTC	CASSLGVVETQYF
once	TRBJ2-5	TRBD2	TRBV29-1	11	TGCAGCGTGGCTAGCGGGGAGACCCAGTACTTC	CSVASGETQYF
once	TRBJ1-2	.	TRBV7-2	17	TGTGCCAGCAGCTCCCAAGGGAGGGTACCCTTAACTGGTGGCTACACCTTC	CASSSQGRVPLTGGYTF